The 13 T cell receptor beta chains below all came from one sample that was sequenced in a study of OX40 agonist ivuxolimab in advanced cancers. Sequencing was performed with immunoSEQ multiplex PCR; in TCRdb, only in-frame clones are kept and a portion is missing. Seen here are around 64,000 clones, about 90% observed once, and the top ten hold approximately 1.3%. Material: CD4+ or CD8+ T cells sorted from blood, obtained in a trial of the OX40 agonist ivuxolimab. These receptors all stem from an adult with an advanced solid tumor such as melanoma, head and neck, liver or kidney cancer.

The CDR3 is CASSRLAGVWDTQYF. The CDR3 bases are TGTGCCAGCAGTCGACTAGCGGGAGTTTGGGATACGCAGTATTTT. The chain joins TRBV27 to TRBJ2-3; 12 bases map to TRBD2. Trimming removed 5 bases from V and 6 bases from J; junction bases left unmatched: 6. CDR1 is MNHEY and CDR2 is SMNVEV in the germline V gene (reference sequence). The CDR3 spans 15 residues.

J is TRBJ2-7 and V is TRBV19; 9 positions match TRBD1. V was pared by 6 bases and J by 5 bases, with 11 bases of the junction left unmatched. This CDR3 has 15 amino acids. Germline V gene data show CDR1 as LNHDA and CDR2 as SQIVND (reference sequence). The CDR3, as DNA: TGTGCCAGTAGCCGGGGAGGGACAGGGTCGGACGAGCAGTACTTC. Translating it yields CASSRGGTGSDEQYF.

This chain's CDR3 is CASSVDSGVYNEQFF. The CDR3 DNA reads as TGTGCCAGCAGCGTAGATAGCGGGGTATACAATGAGCAGTTCTTC. The chain joins TRBV9 to TRBJ2-1; TRBD2 matches at 8 bases. The trim removed 0 bases at V and 4 bases at J, leaving 3 bases unmatched. Germline lookup yields CDR1 SGDLS and CDR2 YYNGEE. CDR3 length: 15 residues.

V gene TRBV7-2 combines with J gene TRBJ1-5; D is perhaps TRBD1 (5 bases). The CDR3 sequence is 15 residues long. Germline lookup yields CDR1 SGHTA and CDR2 FQGNSA. V was pared by 2 bases and J by 4 bases, with 12 bases between. This chain's CDR3 is CASSLTGTANQPQHF. The DNA of the CDR3 is TGTGCCAGCAGCTTAACCGGGACCGCAAATCAGCCCCAGCATTTT.

The chain uses TRBV10-1 and TRBJ2-5, with D possibly being TRBD2 (5 bases). This CDR3 comprises 14 residues. Germline CDR1 and CDR2: WNHNN and SYGVQD (reference sequence). V gave up 2 bases and J gave up 5 bases, with 12 bases separating them. CDR3 loop: CASSETWTGETQYF. Written as DNA, the CDR3 is TGCGCCAGCAGTGAGACCTGGACGGGGGAGACCCAGTACTTC.

This clone was seen a single time. V usage is TRBV7-6 and J usage is TRBJ2-1, with no clear D. There are 17 residues in the CDR3. The germline CDR1 and CDR2 sequences are SGHVS and FNYEAQ. V was trimmed by 1 base and J by 0 bases, leaving 13 bases between them. CDR3 sequence (DNA): TGTGCCAGCAGCTTAGGGGCTGTGGCTAGCTCCTACAATGAGCAGTTCTTC. Translating it yields CASSLGAVASSYNEQFF.

The chain combines TRBV2 with TRBJ2-1; 7 nucleotides align to TRBD2. Germline-derived CDR1 and CDR2 are SNHLY and FYNNEI. This CDR3 contains 15 residues. Unmatched junction bases numbered 5, after V lost 4 bases and J lost 2 bases. The DNA for the CDR3 is TGTGCCAGCAGTGTGGGGGGGGTTACCTACAATGAGCAGTTCTTC. Amino acid sequence: CASSVGGVTYNEQFF.

V usage is TRBV11-2 and J usage is TRBJ2-2; tentatively, D is TRBD1 (6 bases). CDR3 length equals 18 residues. The V end was cut by 0 bases, the J end by 3 bases, with 17 bases between. Germline CDR1 and CDR2: SGHAT and FQNNGV. DNA for the CDR3: TGTGCCAGCAGCTTAGATCTTGCGCAGGGGATTTACACCGGGGAGCTGTTTTTT. Its protein is CASSLDLAQGIYTGELFF.

This clone occurred a few times. The chain is built from TRBV29-1 and TRBJ2-2, with a tentative D call TRBD2 (6 bases). The V end lost 2 bases, the J end lost 0 bases, and 7 bases lay between the germline ends. Germline CDR1 is SQVTM and CDR2 is ANQGSEA. This CDR3 is 14 amino acids long. The CDR3 nucleotides read TGCAGCGTTGAAAGACTAGCGAACACCGGGGAGCTGTTTTTT. Translating it yields CSVERLANTGELFF.

The rearrangement links TRBV4-1 to TRBJ1-1; weak D call: TRBD1 (6 bases). V lost 0 bases and J 4 bases, leaving 12 bases between the germline ends. Germline CDR1 and CDR2: MGHRA and YSYEKL. The CDR3 length is 15 residues. Written as DNA, the CDR3 is TGCGCCAGCAGCCAAGAGGGGGGGGCGGTCACTGAAGCTTTCTTT. Amino acids: CASSQEGGAVTEAFF.

The rearrangement links TRBV7-2 to TRBJ2-1; D remains ambiguous. The CDR3 runs 13 residues. Looked up from germline, CDR1 is SGHTA and CDR2 is FQGNSA. Trimming cost V 4 bases and J 6 bases, with 10 bases left between them. In DNA form, the CDR3 reads TGTGCCAGCAGCTCATCCGGCGCCAATGAGCAGTTCTTC. The encoded protein is CASSSSGANEQFF. Combining the CDR3 with reference TRBV7-2 and TRBJ2-1 gives the whole variable domain GAGVSQSPSNKVTEKGKDVELRCDPISGHTALYWYRQSLGQGLEFLIYFQGNSAPDKSGLPSDRFSAERTGGSVSTLTIQRTQQEDSAVYLCASSSSGANEQFFGPGTRLTVL.

V is TRBV29-1 and J is TRBJ1-6, with 8 positions matching TRBD1. CDR3 length: 14 residues. The ends lost 6 bases at V and 5 bases at J; junction bases unmatched: 6. Germline V CDR1 and CDR2: SQVTM, ANQGSEA. This chain's CDR3 is CSVGTGGNNSPLHF. CDR3 DNA sequence: TGCAGCGTCGGGACAGGCGGAAATAATTCACCCCTCCACTTT.

This clone occurred a few times. The gene calls are TRBV19 and TRBJ1-5, with a weak D call TRBD1 (6 bases). The CDR3 is 13 amino acids. Between the trimmed V and J ends, which lost 8 bases and 1 base, there was a span of 9 bases. Germline lookup yields CDR1 LNHDA and CDR2 SQIVND (reference sequence). In DNA form, the CDR3 reads TGTGCCAGTGCGGGACAAAGCAATCAGCCCCAGCATTTT. This codes for CASAGQSNQPQHF.